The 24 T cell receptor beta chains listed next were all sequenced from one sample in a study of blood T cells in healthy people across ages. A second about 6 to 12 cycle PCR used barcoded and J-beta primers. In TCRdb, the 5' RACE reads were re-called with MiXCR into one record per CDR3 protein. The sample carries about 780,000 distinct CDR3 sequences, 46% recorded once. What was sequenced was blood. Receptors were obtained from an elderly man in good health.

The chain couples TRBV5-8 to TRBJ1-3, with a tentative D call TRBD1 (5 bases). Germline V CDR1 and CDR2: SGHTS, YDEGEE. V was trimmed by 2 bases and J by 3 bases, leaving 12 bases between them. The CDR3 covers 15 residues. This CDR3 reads CASSFPTGLGNTIYF. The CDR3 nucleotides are TGTGCCAGCAGCTTTCCTACGGGACTTGGAAACACCATATATTTT.

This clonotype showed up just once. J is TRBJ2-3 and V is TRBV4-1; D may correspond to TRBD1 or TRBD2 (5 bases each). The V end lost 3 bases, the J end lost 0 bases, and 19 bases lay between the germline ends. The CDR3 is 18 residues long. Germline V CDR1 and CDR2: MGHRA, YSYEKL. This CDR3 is CASSQGPGAVFSTDTQYF. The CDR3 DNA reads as TGCGCCAGCAGCCAGGGGCCCGGAGCGGTTTTTAGCACAGATACGCAGTATTTT.

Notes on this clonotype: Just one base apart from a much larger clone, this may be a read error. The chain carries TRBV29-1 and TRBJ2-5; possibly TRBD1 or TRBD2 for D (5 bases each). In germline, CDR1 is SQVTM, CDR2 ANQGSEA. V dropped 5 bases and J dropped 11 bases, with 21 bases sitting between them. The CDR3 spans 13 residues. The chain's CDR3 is CSVNLPEDNEQYF. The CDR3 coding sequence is TGCAGCGTTAACCTTCCGGAGGACAATGAGCAGTACTTC. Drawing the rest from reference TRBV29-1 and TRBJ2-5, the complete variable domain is SAVISQKPSRDICQRGTSLTIQCQVDSQVTMMFWYRQQPGQSLTLIATANQGSEATYESGFVIDKFPISRPNLTFSTLTVSNMSPEDSSIYLCSVNLPEDNEQYFGPGTRLLVL.

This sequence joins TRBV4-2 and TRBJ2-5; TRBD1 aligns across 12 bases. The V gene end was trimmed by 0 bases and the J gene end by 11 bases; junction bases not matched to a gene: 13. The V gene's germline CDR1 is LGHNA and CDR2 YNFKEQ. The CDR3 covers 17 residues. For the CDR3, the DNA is TGTGCCAGCAGCCAAGATTGGGACAGGGGGCGTGTAAATGAGCAGTACTTC. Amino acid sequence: CASSQDWDRGRVNEQYF.

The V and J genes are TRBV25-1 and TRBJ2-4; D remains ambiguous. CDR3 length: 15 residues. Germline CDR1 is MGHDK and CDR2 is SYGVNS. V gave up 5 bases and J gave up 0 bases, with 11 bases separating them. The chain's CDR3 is CASSPAVAAKNIQYF. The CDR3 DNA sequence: TGTGCCAGCAGTCCGGCAGTTGCAGCCAAAAACATTCAGTACTTC.

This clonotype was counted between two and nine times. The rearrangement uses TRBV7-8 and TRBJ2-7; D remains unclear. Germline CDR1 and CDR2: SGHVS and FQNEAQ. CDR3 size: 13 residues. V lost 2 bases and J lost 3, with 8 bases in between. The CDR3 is CASSLMAVYEQYF. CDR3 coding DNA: TGTGCCAGCAGCTTAATGGCCGTCTACGAGCAGTACTTC.

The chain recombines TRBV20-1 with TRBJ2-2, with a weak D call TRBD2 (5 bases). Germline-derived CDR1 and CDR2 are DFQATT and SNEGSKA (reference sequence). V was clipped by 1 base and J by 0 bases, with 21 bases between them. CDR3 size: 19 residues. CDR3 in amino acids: CSARASGAELIANTGELFF. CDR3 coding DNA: TGCAGTGCTAGAGCCAGTGGAGCGGAACTTATAGCGAACACCGGGGAGCTGTTTTTT.

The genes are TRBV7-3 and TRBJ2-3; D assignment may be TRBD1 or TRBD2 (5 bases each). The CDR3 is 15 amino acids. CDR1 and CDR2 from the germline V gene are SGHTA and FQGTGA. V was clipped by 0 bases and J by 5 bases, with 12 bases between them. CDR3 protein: CASSLTGTNRDTQYF. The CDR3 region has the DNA TGTGCCAGCAGCTTAACGGGGACCAATCGAGATACGCAGTATTTT.

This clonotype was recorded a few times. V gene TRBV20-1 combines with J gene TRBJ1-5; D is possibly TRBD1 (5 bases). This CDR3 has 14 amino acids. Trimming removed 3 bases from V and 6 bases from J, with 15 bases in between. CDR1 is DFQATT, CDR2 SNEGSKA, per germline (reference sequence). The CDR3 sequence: CSASQAGVLQPQHF. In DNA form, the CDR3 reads TGCAGTGCTAGCCAGGCGGGGGTCCTTCAGCCCCAGCATTTT.

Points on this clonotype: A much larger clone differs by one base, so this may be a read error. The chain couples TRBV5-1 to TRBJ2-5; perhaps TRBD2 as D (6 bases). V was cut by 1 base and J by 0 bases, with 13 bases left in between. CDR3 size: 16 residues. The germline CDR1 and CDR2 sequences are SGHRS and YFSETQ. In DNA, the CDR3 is TGCGCCAGCAGCTTGTCGGCTAGCGATTACCAAGAGACCCAGTACTTC. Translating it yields CASSLSASDYQETQYF.

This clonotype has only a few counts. Here the CDR3 reads CASSPTPSEQYF. The DNA of the CDR3 is TGTGCCAGCAGCCCCACCCCCAGCGAGCAGTACTTC. The chain couples TRBV14 to TRBJ2-7; D ambiguous. The germline V gene encodes CDR1 SGHDN and CDR2 FVKESK. The CDR3 covers 12 residues. V lost 4 bases and J 6 bases, leaving 10 bases between the germline ends.

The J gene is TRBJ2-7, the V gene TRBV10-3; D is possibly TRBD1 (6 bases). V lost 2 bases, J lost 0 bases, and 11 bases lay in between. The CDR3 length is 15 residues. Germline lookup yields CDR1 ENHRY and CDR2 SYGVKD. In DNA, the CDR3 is TGTGCCATCAGTGAGCGGACAGCCAGCTCCTACGAGCAGTACTTC. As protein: CAISERTASSYEQYF.

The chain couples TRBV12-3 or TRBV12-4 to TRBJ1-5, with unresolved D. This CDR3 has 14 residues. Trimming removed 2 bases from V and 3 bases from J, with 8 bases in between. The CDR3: CASSLPQANQPQHF. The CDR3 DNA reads TGTGCCAGCAGTTTACCGCAGGCCAATCAGCCCCAGCATTTT.

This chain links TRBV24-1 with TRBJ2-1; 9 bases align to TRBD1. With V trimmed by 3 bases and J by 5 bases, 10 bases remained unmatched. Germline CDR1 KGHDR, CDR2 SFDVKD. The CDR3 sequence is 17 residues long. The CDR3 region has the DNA TGTGCCACCAGTGATACCACCGGGACAGGGAATAACAATGAGCAGTTCTTC. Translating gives CATSDTTGTGNNNEQFF.

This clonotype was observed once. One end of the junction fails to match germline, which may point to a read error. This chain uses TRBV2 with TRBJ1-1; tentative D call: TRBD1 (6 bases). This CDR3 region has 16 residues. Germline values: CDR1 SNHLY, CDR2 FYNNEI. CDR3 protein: CTSSEFGAGAGTEAFF. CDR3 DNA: TGTACCAGCAGTGAATTCGGTGCAGGGGCGGGGACTGAAGCTTTCTTT.

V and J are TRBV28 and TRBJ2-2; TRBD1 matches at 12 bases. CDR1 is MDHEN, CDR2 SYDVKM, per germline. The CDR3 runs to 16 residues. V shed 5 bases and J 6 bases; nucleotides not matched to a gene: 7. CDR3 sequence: CASSAVGQGASGELFF. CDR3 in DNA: TGTGCCAGCAGTGCAGTGGGACAGGGGGCTTCCGGGGAGCTGTTTTTT. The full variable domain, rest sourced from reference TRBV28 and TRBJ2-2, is DVKVTQSSRYLVKRTGEKVFLECVQDMDHENMFWYRQDPGLGLRLIYFSYDVKMKEKGDIPEGYSVSREKKERFSLILESASTNQTSMYLCASSAVGQGASGELFFGEGSRLTVL.

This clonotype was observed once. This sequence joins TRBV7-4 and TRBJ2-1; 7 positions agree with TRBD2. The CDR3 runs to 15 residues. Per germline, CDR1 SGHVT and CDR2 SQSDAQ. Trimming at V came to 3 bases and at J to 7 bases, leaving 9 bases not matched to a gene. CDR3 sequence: CASSLSGMLCNEQFF. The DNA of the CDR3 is TGTGCCAGCAGCTTGAGCGGGATGCTATGTAATGAGCAGTTCTTC.

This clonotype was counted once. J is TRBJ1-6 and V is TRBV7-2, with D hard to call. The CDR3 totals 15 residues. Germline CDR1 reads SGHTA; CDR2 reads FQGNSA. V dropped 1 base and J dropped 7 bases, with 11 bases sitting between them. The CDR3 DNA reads TGTGCCAGCAGCTTAGGGCCGGGGTGGAATTCACCCCTCCACTTT. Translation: CASSLGPGWNSPLHF. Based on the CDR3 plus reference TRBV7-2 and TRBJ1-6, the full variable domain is GAGVSQSPSNKVTEKGKDVELRCDPISGHTALYWYRQSLGQGLEFLIYFQGNSAPDKSGLPSDRFSAERTGGSVSTLTIQRTQQEDSAVYLCASSLGPGWNSPLHFGNGTRLTVT.

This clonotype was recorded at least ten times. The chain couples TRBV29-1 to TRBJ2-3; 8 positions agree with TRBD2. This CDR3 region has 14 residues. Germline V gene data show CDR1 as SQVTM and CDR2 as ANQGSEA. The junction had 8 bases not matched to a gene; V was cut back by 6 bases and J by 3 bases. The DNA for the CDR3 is TGCAGCGTAAGGACTAGCTTCGGGACAGATACGCAGTATTTT. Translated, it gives CSVRTSFGTDTQYF.

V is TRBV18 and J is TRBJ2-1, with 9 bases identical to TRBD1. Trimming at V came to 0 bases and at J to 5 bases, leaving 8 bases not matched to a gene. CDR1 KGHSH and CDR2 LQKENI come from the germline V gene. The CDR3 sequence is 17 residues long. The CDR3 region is CASSPPGRDRVHNEQFF. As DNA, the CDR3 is TGTGCCAGCTCACCACCTGGCCGGGACAGGGTCCACAATGAGCAGTTCTTC. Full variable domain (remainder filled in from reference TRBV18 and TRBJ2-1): NAGVMQNPRHLVRRRGQEARLRCSPMKGHSHVYWYRQLPEEGLKFMVYLQKENIIDESGMPKERFSAEFPKEGPSILRIQQVVRGDSAAYFCASSPPGRDRVHNEQFFGPGTRLTVL.

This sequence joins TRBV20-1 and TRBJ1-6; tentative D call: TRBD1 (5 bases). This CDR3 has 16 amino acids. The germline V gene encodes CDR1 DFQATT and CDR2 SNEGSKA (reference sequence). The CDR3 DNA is TGCAGGGACTCTGGACACTTTAGCTCCTATAATTCACCCCTCCACTTT. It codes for CRDSGHFSSYNSPLHF.

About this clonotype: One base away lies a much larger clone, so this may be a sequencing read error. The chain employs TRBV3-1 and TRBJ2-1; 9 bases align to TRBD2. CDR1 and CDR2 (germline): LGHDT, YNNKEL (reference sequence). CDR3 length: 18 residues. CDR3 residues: CASSQGALAGNSYSEQFF. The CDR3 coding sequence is TGTGCCAGCAGCCAGGGGGCCCTAGCGGGAAACTCCTACAGTGAGCAGTTCTTC.

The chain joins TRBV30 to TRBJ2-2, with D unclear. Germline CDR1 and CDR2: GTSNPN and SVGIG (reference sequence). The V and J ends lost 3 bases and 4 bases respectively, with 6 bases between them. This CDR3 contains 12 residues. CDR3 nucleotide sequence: TGTGCCTGGAGGCCCAGCACCGGGGAGCTGTTTTTT. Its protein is CAWRPSTGELFF.

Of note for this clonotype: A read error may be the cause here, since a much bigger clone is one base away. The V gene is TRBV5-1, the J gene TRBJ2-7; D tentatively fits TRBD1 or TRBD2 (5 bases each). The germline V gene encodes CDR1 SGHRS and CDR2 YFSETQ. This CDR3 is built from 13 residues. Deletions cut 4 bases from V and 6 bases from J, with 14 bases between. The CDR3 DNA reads TGCGCCAGCAGCATGGGGGTCTGGAGCGAGCAGTACTTC. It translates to CASSMGVWSEQYF.